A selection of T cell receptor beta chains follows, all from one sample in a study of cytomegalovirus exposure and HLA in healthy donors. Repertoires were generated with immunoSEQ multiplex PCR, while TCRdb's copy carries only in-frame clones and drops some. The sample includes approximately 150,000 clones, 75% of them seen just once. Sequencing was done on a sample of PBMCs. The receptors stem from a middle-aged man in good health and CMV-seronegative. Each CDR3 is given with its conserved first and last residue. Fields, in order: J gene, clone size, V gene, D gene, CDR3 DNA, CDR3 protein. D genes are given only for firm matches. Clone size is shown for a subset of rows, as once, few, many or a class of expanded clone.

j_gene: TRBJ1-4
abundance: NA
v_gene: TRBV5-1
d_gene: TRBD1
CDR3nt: TGCGCCAGCAGCCAACGACAGGGATCTAATGAAAAACTGTTTTTT
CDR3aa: CASSQRQGSNEKLFF

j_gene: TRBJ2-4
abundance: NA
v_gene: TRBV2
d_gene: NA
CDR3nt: TGTGCCAGCACTACGCCTCAGGGGTTGGGGACGAAAAACATTCAGTACTTC
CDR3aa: CASTTPQGLGTKNIQYF

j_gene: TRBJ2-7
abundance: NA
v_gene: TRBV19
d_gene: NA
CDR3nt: TGTGCCAGTAGTCCAACACGGGACACTTCCTACGAGCAGTACTTC
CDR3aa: CASSPTRDTSYEQYF

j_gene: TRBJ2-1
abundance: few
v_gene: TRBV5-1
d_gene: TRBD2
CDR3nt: TGCGCCAGCACCCCCTCGGGGGGGGCCAGCGAGCAGTTCTTC
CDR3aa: CASTPSGGASEQFF

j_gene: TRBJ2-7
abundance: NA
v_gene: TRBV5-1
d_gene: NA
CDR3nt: TGCGCCAGCAGCCCGGGGGACTCGGGCTCCTACGAGCAGTACTTC
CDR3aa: CASSPGDSGSYEQYF

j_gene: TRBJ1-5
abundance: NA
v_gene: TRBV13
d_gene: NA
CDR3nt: TGTGCCAGCAGCTTGGGAGGGAGTGGAGAGGGCAATCAGCCCCAGCATTTT
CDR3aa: CASSLGGSGEGNQPQHF

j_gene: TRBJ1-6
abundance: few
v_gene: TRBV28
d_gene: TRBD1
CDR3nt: TGTGCCAGCAGTCCTACGGACAGGTTAGATTCACCCCTCCACTTT
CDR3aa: CASSPTDRLDSPLHF

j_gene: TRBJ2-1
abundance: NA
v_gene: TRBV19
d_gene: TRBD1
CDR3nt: TGTGCCAGTAGTAGAGGACAGGGGCCTAACAATGAGCAGTTCTTC
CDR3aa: CASSRGQGPNNEQFF

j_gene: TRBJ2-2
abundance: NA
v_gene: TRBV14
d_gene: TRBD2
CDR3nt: TGTGCCAGCAGCCTGGGACTAGCGGGGGGGTCGATAAACCCCGGGGAGCTGTTTTTT
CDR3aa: CASSLGLAGGSINPGELFF

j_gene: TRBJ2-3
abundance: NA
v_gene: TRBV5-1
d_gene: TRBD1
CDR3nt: TGCGCCACCTCGGGACAGGGCACAGATACGCAGTATTTT
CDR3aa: CATSGQGTDTQYF

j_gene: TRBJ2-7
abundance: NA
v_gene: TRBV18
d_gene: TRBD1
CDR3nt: TGTGCCAGCTCACCTTCGGGACAGACCTACGAGCAGTACTTC
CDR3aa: CASSPSGQTYEQYF

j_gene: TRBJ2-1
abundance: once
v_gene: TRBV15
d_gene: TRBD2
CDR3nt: TGTGCCACCAGCAGAGGACTAGCGGACGTCTACAATGAGCAGTTCTTC
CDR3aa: CATSRGLADVYNEQFF

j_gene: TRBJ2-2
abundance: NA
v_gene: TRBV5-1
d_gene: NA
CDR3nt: TGCGCCAGCAGGTCAGATGTCACCGGGGAGCTGTTTTTT
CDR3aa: CASRSDVTGELFF

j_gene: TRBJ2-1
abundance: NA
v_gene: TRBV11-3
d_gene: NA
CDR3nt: TGTGCCAGCAGCTTAGATCCGATACTAGGCCCCTACAATGAGCAGTTCTTC
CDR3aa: CASSLDPILGPYNEQFF

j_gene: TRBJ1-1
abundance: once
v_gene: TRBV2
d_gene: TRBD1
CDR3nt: TGTGCCAGCGATACCGGGACAGAACACACTGAAGCTTTCTTT
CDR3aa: CASDTGTEHTEAFF

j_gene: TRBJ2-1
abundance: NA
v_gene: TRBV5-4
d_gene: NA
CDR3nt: TGTGCCAGCAGCCCAGGGTGGACGGGGGACAATGAGCAGTTCTTC
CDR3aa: CASSPGWTGDNEQFF

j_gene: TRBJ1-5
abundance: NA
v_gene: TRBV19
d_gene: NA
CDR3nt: TGTGCCACGGACTGGACTTATAGCAATCAGCCCCAGCATTTT
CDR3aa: CATDWTYSNQPQHF

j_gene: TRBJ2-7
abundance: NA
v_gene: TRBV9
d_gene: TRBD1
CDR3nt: TGTGCCAGCAGCGTACACGACAGGGACGAGCAGTACTTC
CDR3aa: CASSVHDRDEQYF

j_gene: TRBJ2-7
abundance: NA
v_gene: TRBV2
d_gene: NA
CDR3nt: TGTGCCAGCAAAATTACGGGACTTCGCACTTCCGAGCAGTACTTC
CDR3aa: CASKITGLRTSEQYF

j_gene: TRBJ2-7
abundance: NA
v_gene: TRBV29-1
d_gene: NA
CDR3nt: TGCAGCGTTGAAGGGGAGGACACCTACTACGAGCAGTACTTC
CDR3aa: CSVEGEDTYYEQYF

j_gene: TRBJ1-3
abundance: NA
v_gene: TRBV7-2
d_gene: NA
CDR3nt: TGTGCCAGCAGCTTAGAATACTCTGGAAACACCATATATTTT
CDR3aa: CASSLEYSGNTIYF

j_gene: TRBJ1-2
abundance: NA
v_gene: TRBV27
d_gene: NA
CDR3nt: TGTGCCAGCAGTTTACTTCCGGACTTCGATGGCTACACCTTC
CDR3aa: CASSLLPDFDGYTF